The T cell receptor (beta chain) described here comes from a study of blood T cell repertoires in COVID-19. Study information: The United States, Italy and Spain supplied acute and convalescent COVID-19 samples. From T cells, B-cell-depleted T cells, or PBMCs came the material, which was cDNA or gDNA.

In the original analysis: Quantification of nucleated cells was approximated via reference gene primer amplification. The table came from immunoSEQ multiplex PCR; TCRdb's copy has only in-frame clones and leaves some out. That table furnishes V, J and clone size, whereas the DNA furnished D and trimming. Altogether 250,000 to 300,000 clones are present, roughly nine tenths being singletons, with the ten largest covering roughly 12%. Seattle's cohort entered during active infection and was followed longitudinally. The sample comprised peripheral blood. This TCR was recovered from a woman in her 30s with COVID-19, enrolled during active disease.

The CDR3 bases are TGTGCCACCAGCAGAGATCAGGTCGTCAACACTGAAGCTTTCTTT. Its translation is CATSRDQVVNTEAFF. V and J are TRBV15 and TRBJ1-1, with D unclear. The germline gives CDR1 LNHNV, CDR2 YYDKDF (reference sequence). Deletions cut 0 bases from V and 2 bases from J, with 10 bases between. CDR3 size: 15 residues.